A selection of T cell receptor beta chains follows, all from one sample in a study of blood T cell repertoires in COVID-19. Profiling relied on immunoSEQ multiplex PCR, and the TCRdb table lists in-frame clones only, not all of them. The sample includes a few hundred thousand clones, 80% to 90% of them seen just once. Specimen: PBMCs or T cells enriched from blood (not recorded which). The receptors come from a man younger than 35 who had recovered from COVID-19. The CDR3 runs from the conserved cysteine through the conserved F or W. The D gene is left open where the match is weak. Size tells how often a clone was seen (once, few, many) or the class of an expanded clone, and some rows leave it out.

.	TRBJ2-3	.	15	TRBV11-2	TGTGCCAGCAGCATACGGACAGCCTTAAAAGATACGCAGTATTTT	CASSIRTALKDTQYF
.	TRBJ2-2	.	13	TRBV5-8	TGTGCCAGCAGCCGACAGAACACCGGGGAGCTGTTTTTT	CASSRQNTGELFF
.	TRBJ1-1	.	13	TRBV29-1	TGCAGCGTTGAAGGGGGCACGACCGTTGAAGCTTTCTTT	CSVEGGTTVEAFF
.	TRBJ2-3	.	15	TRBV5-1	TGCGCCAGCAGCTTAGGCGGCGGGGGCACAGATACGCAGTATTTT	CASSLGGGGTDTQYF
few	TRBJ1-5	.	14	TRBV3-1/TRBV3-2	TGTGCCAGCAGCCAAGAGGCGGGTGGGGGGTCCTTGCATTTT	CASSQEAGGGSLHF
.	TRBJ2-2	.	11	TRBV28	TGTGCCAGCAGTTCATCCGGGGAGCTGTTTTTT	CASSSSGELFF
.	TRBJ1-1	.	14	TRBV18	TGTGCCAGCTCACCAACAGAATCAAACACTGAAGCTTTCTTT	CASSPTESNTEAFF
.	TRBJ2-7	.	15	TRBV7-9	TGTGCCAGCAGCTTAGTGGCAGGGCGATCCTACGAGCAGTACTTC	CASSLVAGRSYEQYF
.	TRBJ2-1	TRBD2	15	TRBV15	TGTGCCACCAGCACCTGGACGCGGGGGGCGGATGAGCAGTTCTTC	CATSTWTRGADEQFF
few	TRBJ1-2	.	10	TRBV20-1	TGCAGTACAGGGTTTTATGGCTACACCTTC	CSTGFYGYTF
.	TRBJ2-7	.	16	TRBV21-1	TGTGCCAGCAGCAATGATGCGGGACAGGGTTCCTACGAGCAGTACTTC	CASSNDAGQGSYEQYF
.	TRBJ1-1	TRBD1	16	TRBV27	TGTGCCAGCTCCAACACAGGGGGCCGTATGAACACTGAAGCTTTCTTT	CASSNTGGRMNTEAFF
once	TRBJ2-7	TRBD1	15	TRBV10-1	TGCGCCAGCAGACAAAGACAGGGGGGACTTTACGAGCAGTACTTC	CASRQRQGGLYEQYF
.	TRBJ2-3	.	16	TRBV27	TGTGCCAGCAGTTCGGTCCCTGGACTTATATACGATACGCAGTATTTT	CASSSVPGLIYDTQYF
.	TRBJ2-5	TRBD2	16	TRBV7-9	TGTGCCAGCAGCTTATCCCAACTAGCGGGAGGAGAGACCCAGTACTTC	CASSLSQLAGGETQYF
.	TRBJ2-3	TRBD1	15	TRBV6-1	TGTGCCAGCAGAAACCGGGACAGGGGCACAGATACGCAGTATTTT	CASRNRDRGTDTQYF
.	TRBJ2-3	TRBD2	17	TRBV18	TGTGCCAGCTCACCACCGGGACTAGCGGGGGGCACAGATACGCAGTATTTT	CASSPPGLAGGTDTQYF
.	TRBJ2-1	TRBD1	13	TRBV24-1	TGTGCCACCAACAGGGGGCGTATCTATGAGCAGTTCTTC	CATNRGRIYEQFF
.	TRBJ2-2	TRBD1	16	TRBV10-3	TGTGCCATCAGTGAGTCGATGGGACAGTCGGCCGGGGAGCTGTTTTTT	CAISESMGQSAGELFF
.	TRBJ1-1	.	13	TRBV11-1	TGTGCCAGCAGCTCGAGTTCCCTATATGAAGCTTTCTTT	CASSSSSLYEAFF
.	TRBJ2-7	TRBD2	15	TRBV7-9	TGTGCCAGCAGCGGAGACGGGACTAGCCTCTACGAGCAGTACTTC	CASSGDGTSLYEQYF
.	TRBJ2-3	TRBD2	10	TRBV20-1	TGCAGCCTCGCGGGGGGGCAGGAGTATTTT	CSLAGGQEYF
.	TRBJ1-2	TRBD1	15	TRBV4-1	TGCGCCAGCAGCCACCGGGACAGGACACACTATGGCTACACCTTC	CASSHRDRTHYGYTF
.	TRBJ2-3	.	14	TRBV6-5	TGTGCCAGCAGACCCAATACCGGGGTGGCTACGCAGTATTTT	CASRPNTGVATQYF
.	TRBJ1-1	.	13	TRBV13	TGTGCCAGCAGCTCCCCGAGCAACACTGAAGCTTTCTTT	CASSSPSNTEAFF
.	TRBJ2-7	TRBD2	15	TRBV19	TGTGCCAGTAGGATAAGCGGGAGGGCCTCCTACGAGCAGTACTTC	CASRISGRASYEQYF
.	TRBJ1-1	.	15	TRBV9	TGTGCCAGCAGCCCCCGTGGAGGGACGAACACTGAAGCTTTCTTT	CASSPRGGTNTEAFF
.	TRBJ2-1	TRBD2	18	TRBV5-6	TGTGCCAGCAGCCCCCAACAGCATAGCGGGCCTTCCTACAATGAGCAGTTCTTC	CASSPQQHSGPSYNEQFF
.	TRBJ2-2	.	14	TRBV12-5	TGTGCTAGTGGACTGGGGCAGAACACCGGGGAGCTGTTTTTT	CASGLGQNTGELFF
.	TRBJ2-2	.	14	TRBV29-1	TGCAGCGTTGAGGCAGGGAGGAGCACCGGGGAGCTGTTTTTT	CSVEAGRSTGELFF
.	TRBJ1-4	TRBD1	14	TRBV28	TGTGCCAGCCGCCTGGACAGGTCTAATGAAAAACTGTTTTTT	CASRLDRSNEKLFF
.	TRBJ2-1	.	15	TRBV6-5	TGTGCCAGCATCGGTGGAGGGGTGGGTTACAATGAGCAGTTCTTC	CASIGGGVGYNEQFF
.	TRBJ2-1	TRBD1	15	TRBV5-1	TGCGCCAGCAGCTTGTGGGGACAGGGGGAGAATGAGCAGTTCTTC	CASSLWGQGENEQFF
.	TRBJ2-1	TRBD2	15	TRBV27	TGTGCCAGCAGTTTATTCGGCGGGGGGGACAATGAGCAGTTCTTC	CASSLFGGGDNEQFF
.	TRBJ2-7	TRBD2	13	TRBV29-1	TGCAGCGCCGGGACTAGCGGCAACTACGAGCAGTACTTC	CSAGTSGNYEQYF
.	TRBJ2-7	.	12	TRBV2	TGTGCCAGCAGTGAATCGGCAGGCTTGGAGTACTTC	CASSESAGLEYF
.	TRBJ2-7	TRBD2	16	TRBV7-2	TGTGCCAGCAGCTTAGGTGCTAGCGGGAGATCTTACGAGCAGTACTTC	CASSLGASGRSYEQYF
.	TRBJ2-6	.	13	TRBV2	TGTGCCAGCGCCTATTCTGGGGCCAACGTCCTGACTTTC	CASAYSGANVLTF
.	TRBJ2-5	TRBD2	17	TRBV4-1	TGCGCCAGCAGCCACTCCCAGTGGCGGGGGTTGGAAAAGACCCAGTACTTC	CASSHSQWRGLEKTQYF
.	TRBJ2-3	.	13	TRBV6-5	TGTGCCGGCTGGGACATGAGTGCAGATACGCAGTATTTT	CAGWDMSADTQYF
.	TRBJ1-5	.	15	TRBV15	TGTGCCACCAGCAGCTACGATCGAGGGGGTCAGCCCCAGCATTTT	CATSSYDRGGQPQHF
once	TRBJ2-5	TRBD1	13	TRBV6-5	TGTGCCAGCAGGAAGACAGGGCAAGAGACCCAGTACTTC	CASRKTGQETQYF
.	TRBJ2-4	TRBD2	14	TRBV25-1	TGTGCCAGCAGCCCTTTAGCGGGCAAAAACATTCAGTACTTC	CASSPLAGKNIQYF
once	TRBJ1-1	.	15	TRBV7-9	TGTGCCAGCAGCTTAGGAGGGCTTTGGGACACTGAAGCTTTCTTT	CASSLGGLWDTEAFF
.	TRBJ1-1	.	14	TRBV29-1	TGCAGCGTCGGGGATTGGGGAGGGAACACTGAAGCTTTCTTT	CSVGDWGGNTEAFF
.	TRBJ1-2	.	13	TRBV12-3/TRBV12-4	TGTGCCAGCAGTTTAAGGCGGCTCTATGGCTACACCTTC	CASSLRRLYGYTF
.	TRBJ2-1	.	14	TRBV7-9	TGTGCCAGCAGCTTAGCGAGCCGAAACAATGAGCAGTTCTTC	CASSLASRNNEQFF
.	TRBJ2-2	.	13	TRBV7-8	TGTGCCAGCAGCCCCAAAAACACCGGGGAGCTGTTTTTT	CASSPKNTGELFF
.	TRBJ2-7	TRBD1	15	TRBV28	TGTGCCAGCAGTCCTTACCCGGGACAGGGCTACGAGCAGTACTTC	CASSPYPGQGYEQYF
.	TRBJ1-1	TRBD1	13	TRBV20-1	TGCAGTGCTAGTTCAGGGGGGAGGACTGAAGCTTTCTTT	CSASSGGRTEAFF
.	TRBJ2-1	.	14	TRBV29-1	TGCAGCGTTGAGGGAGCGTTCGGTTACAATGAGCAGTTCTTC	CSVEGAFGYNEQFF
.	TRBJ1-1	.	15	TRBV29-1	TGCAGCGTTGGTAGCGGGGACGCCATGAACACTGAAGCTTTCTTT	CSVGSGDAMNTEAFF
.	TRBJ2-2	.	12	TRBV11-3	TGTGCCAGCAGCCCCTGGAGCGGGGAGCTGTTTTTT	CASSPWSGELFF
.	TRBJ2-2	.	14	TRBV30	TGTGCCTGGAGTGTACTGTCCAACACCGGGGAGCTGTTTTTT	CAWSVLSNTGELFF
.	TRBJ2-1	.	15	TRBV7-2	TGTGCCAGCAGCTTAGGACTAGTCGGCGGCGATGAGCAGTTCTTC	CASSLGLVGGDEQFF
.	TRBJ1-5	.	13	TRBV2	TGTGCCAGCAGTCGACTCGGGAATCAGCCCCAGCATTTT	CASSRLGNQPQHF
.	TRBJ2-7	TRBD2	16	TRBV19	TGTGCCAGTAGTATGGCCGGGACTAGCGGGATCTACGAGCAGTACTTC	CASSMAGTSGIYEQYF